The 26 T cell receptor beta chains given below trace back to one sample, sequenced in a study of blood T cell repertoires in COVID-19. Sequencing used immunoSEQ multiplex PCR; TCRdb keeps in-frame clones, though not all of them. This sample has about 140,000 clones, with about 82% found just once. The sample consisted of peripheral blood. Receptor source: an older woman with acute or convalescent COVID-19.

This clone was seen just once. V and J are TRBV9 and TRBJ2-5, with 13 bases fitting TRBD2. V lost 4 bases to trimming and J lost 5 bases; unmatched junction nucleotides: 11. Germline V gives CDR1 SGDLS, CDR2 YYNGEE. The CDR3 totals 17 residues. Here the CDR3 reads CASSLTTSGGPLETQYF. The CDR3 coding sequence is TGTGCCAGCAGCCTAACGACTAGCGGGGGGCCCTTGGAGACCCAGTACTTC.

J is TRBJ1-1 and V is TRBV4-3; the D is unclear. Trimming removed 0 bases at V and 1 base at J, with 6 bases between. This CDR3 has 14 residues. CDR1 is LGHNA, CDR2 YSLEER, per germline. Here the CDR3 DNA reads TGCGCCAGCAGCCAAGAGCCGGGGAACACTGAAGCTTTCTTT. Translated, it gives CASSQEPGNTEAFF.

This chain links TRBV11-2 with TRBJ2-3; no clear D. Germline assignment: CDR1 SGHAT and CDR2 FQNNGV. The length of the CDR3 is 12 residues. V gave up 3 bases and J gave up 2 bases, with 3 bases separating them. Here the CDR3 DNA reads TGTGCCAGCAGCTTTTACACAGATACGCAGTATTTT. Its translation: CASSFYTDTQYF.

The V call is TRBV30, the J call TRBJ1-1, with D uncertain. The CDR3 has 10 amino acids. V lost 3 bases and J lost 8, with 7 bases in between. Germline V gene data show CDR1 as GTSNPN and CDR2 as SVGIG (reference sequence). The CDR3 reads CAWSYGEAFF. The CDR3 nucleotides read TGTGCCTGGAGCTACGGGGAAGCTTTCTTT.

This chain connects TRBV30 to TRBJ2-5; 11 bases align to TRBD2. After removal of 2 bases from V and 5 bases from J, the junction contained 10 bases not matched to a gene. Germline V lookup: CDR1 GTSNPN, CDR2 SVGIG (reference sequence). The CDR3 is made up of 16 amino acids. CDR3: CAWSPKWLAGGETQYF. As DNA, the CDR3 is TGTGCCTGGAGTCCGAAATGGCTAGCGGGGGGTGAGACCCAGTACTTC.

A remark on this clone: The junction differs from germline at one of its ends, possibly a read error. V is TRBV7-7 and J is TRBJ2-1; the match to TRBD2 covers 9 bases. The CDR3 extends over 16 amino acids. The germline gives CDR1 SSHAT, CDR2 FNYEAQ (reference sequence). The CDR3 is CASSPEWRGGRNEQFF. CDR3 coding DNA: TGTGCTAGCAGCCCCGAGTGGCGGGGGGGCCGCAATGAGCAGTTCTTC. Filled out from reference TRBV7-7 and TRBJ2-1, the complete variable domain reads GAGVSQSPRYKVTKRGQDVTLRCDPISSHATLYWYQQALGQGPEFLTYFNYEAQPDKSGLPSDRFSAERPEGSISTLTIQRTEQRDSAMYRCASSPEWRGGRNEQFFGPGTRLTVL.

The V gene is TRBV19, the J gene TRBJ2-1; a weak D match, TRBD2 (6 bases). Germline lookup yields CDR1 LNHDA and CDR2 SQIVND (reference sequence). CDR3 size: 17 residues. V was cut by 4 bases and J by 0 bases, with 16 bases left in between. The CDR3 sequence: CASSRRDQMLSYNEQFF. For the CDR3, the DNA is TGTGCCAGTAGTAGGAGGGACCAGATGCTCTCCTACAATGAGCAGTTCTTC.

This clone was seen only a few times. The J gene is TRBJ2-3, the V gene TRBV9; D is ambiguous. Germline V gene sequence: CDR1 SGDLS, CDR2 YYNGEE. The CDR3 covers 13 residues. With 4 bases removed from V and 3 bases from J, the gap between germline ends came to 9 bases. The CDR3 here is CASSIGGTDTQYF. CDR3 sequence (DNA): TGTGCCAGCAGCATCGGCGGTACAGATACGCAGTATTTT.

CDR3 DNA sequence: TGTGCCAGCAGCAGCCTAGCGGCCTGGGGGTACACAGATACGCAGTATTTT. This translates into CASSSLAAWGYTDTQYF. The chain employs TRBV6-2 or TRBV6-3 and TRBJ2-3; 7 nucleotides match TRBD2. Germline CDR1 MNHEY, CDR2 SVGEGT. This CDR3 has 17 residues. The ends lost 6 bases at V and 2 bases at J; junction bases unmatched: 14.

The chain combines TRBV19 with TRBJ1-1; D uncertain. There are 13 residues in the CDR3. The V gene's germline CDR1 is LNHDA and CDR2 SQIVND (reference sequence). Between the trimmed V and J ends, which lost 6 bases and 1 base, there was a span of 9 bases. CDR3 protein: CASSTTANTEAFF. The CDR3 DNA reads TGTGCCAGTAGCACTACTGCGAACACTGAAGCTTTCTTT.

The chain carries TRBV10-3 and TRBJ2-2; a weak D match, TRBD2 (5 bases). CDR3 length equals 14 residues. V was cut by 0 bases and J by 5 bases, with 7 bases left in between. CDR1 is ENHRY and CDR2 is SYGVKD in the germline V gene. The CDR3 reads CAISESSVTGELFF. CDR3 DNA: TGTGCCATCAGTGAGTCTAGCGTTACCGGGGAGCTGTTTTTT.

The gene calls are TRBV25-1 and TRBJ1-1, with 12 bases identical to TRBD1. CDR1 and CDR2 (germline): MGHDK, SYGVNS. V lost 5 bases, J lost 4 bases, and 2 bases stayed unmatched. This CDR3 is 14 amino acids long. Here the CDR3 DNA reads TGTGCCAGCAGTAGGGACAGGGGGCCCACTGAAGCTTTCTTT. Translating gives CASSRDRGPTEAFF.

The sample holds a few counts of this clone. The chain joins TRBV7-9 to TRBJ2-5, with 7 bases lining up with TRBD2. Germline CDR1 reads SEHNR; CDR2 reads FQNEAQ (reference sequence). After removal of 8 bases from V and 2 bases from J, the junction contained 5 bases not matched to a gene. CDR3 length: 13 amino acids. CDR3 region: CASAGDMQETQYF. The CDR3 DNA is TGTGCCAGCGCGGGAGACATGCAAGAGACCCAGTACTTC. The whole variable domain, remainder taken from reference TRBV7-9 and TRBJ2-5, is DTGVSQNPRHKITKRGQNVTFRCDPISEHNRLYWYRQTLGQGPEFLTYFQNEAQLEKSRLLSDRFSAERPKGSFSTLEIQRTEQGDSAMYLCASAGDMQETQYFGPGTRLLVL.

CDR3 in amino acids: CASSPPMGGNQPQHF. The DNA for the CDR3 is TGTGCCAGCAGTCCTCCGATGGGAGGCAATCAGCCCCAGCATTTT. The rearrangement links TRBV28 to TRBJ1-5; D is uncertain. CDR1 MDHEN and CDR2 SYDVKM come from the germline V gene. The CDR3 is 15 residues long. Trimming took 5 bases from V and 2 from J, leaving 13 bases between them.

V and J are TRBV5-6 and TRBJ2-2, with no clear D. CDR1 is SGHDT, CDR2 YYEEEE, per germline. The length of the CDR3 is 17 residues. Trimming stripped 4 bases from V and 1 base from J, with 17 bases between. The CDR3 region is CASSRPQVEWNTGELFF. For the CDR3, the DNA is TGTGCCAGCAGCCGCCCCCAGGTCGAGTGGAACACCGGGGAGCTGTTTTTT. The whole variable domain, filled in from reference TRBV5-6 and TRBJ2-2, reads DAGVTQSPTHLIKTRGQQVTLRCSPKSGHDTVSWYQQALGQGPQFIFQYYEEEERQRGNFPDRFSGHQFPNYSSELNVNALLLGDSALYLCASSRPQVEWNTGELFFGEGSRLTVL.

The rearrangement joins TRBV30 to TRBJ2-7, with a possible D match to TRBD1 (6 bases). CDR1 is GTSNPN and CDR2 is SVGIG in the germline V gene (reference sequence). The CDR3 is 13 amino acids. The V end was cut by 4 bases, the J end by 6 bases, with 16 bases between. The CDR3 reads CAWKDRSYTEQYF. The CDR3 nucleotides read TGTGCCTGGAAGGACAGATCCTACACCGAGCAGTACTTC.

As for this clone: Other DNA variants within this sample encode the same CDR3. The rearrangement joins TRBV5-1 to TRBJ2-3, with D possibly matching TRBD1 (6 bases). The CDR3 consists of 15 residues. V was clipped by 4 bases and J by 0 bases, with 12 bases between them. Germline V gene lookup returns CDR1 SGHRS and CDR2 YFSETQ. CDR3 sequence (DNA): TGCGCCAGCAGCCCAGGACAGCCTAGCACAGATACGCAGTATTTT. Its translation is CASSPGQPSTDTQYF.

The chain links TRBV7-9 to TRBJ2-7; 7 positions agree with TRBD1. The germline V gene encodes CDR1 SEHNR and CDR2 FQNEAQ (reference sequence). There are 14 residues in the CDR3. Losses at the gene ends were 4 bases for V and 3 bases for J; bases not matched to a gene: 6. The CDR3 DNA reads as TGTGCCAGCAGCTCGGACAGGACTCTCTACGAGCAGTACTTC. It is translated as CASSSDRTLYEQYF.

The chain employs TRBV7-9 and TRBJ2-1; 11 bases agree with TRBD2. The CDR3 sequence is 15 residues long. The V gene end was trimmed by 2 bases and the J gene end by 7 bases; junction bases not matched to a gene: 4. Germline loops: CDR1 SEHNR, CDR2 FQNEAQ (reference sequence). The CDR3 loop reads CASSLISGGENEQFF. CDR3 nucleotide sequence: TGTGCCAGCAGCTTAATTAGCGGGGGGGAGAATGAGCAGTTCTTC.

The chain combines TRBV2 with TRBJ2-3; 11 bases fit TRBD2. V was clipped by 8 bases and J by 8 bases; unmatched bases: 9. CDR1 SNHLY and CDR2 FYNNEI come from the germline V gene. This CDR3 contains 14 residues. The CDR3 reads CASAASGGSFTQYF. In DNA, the CDR3 is TGTGCCAGCGCGGCTAGCGGGGGGAGTTTTACGCAGTATTTT.

This clone was found a few times. The rearrangement joins TRBV30 to TRBJ1-1, with TRBD1 matching 7 bases. Germline CDR1 is GTSNPN and CDR2 is SVGIG (reference sequence). CDR3 length equals 13 residues. J lost 0 bases, V lost 5 bases, and 3 bases had no gene match. Written as DNA, the CDR3 is TGTGCCTGGGAGAGGGGGCTGAACACTGAAGCTTTCTTT. Translated: CAWERGLNTEAFF.

The V call is TRBV6-2 or TRBV6-3, the J call TRBJ1-1; D is unclear. The V gene lost 0 bases and the J gene lost 5 bases, with 4 bases spanning the gap. The germline CDR1 and CDR2 sequences are MNHEY and SVGEGT. CDR3 size: 12 residues. CDR3 sequence (DNA): TGTGCCAGCAGTTACTCGAGAACTGAAGCTTTCTTT. It yields the protein CASSYSRTEAFF.

The V gene is TRBV6-5, the J gene TRBJ1-2, with TRBD1 matching 7 bases. J gave up 8 bases and V 7 bases, and 16 bases lay outside the gene matches. The CDR3 runs to 15 residues. Germline lookup yields CDR1 MNHEY and CDR2 SVGAGI. CDR3 amino acids: CASIPRQGEIYGYTF. CDR3 DNA sequence: TGTGCCAGCATTCCCCGACAGGGTGAGATATACGGCTACACCTTC.

Concerning this clone itself: Mismatch with germline at one junction end may stem from a read error. The rearrangement links TRBV4-1 to TRBJ1-5; a possible D gene is TRBD1 (6 bases). CDR1 is MGHRA and CDR2 is YSYEKL in the germline V gene. The CDR3 extends over 15 amino acids. The CDR3 sequence: CASSQEGRGNLPQHF. The CDR3 region has the DNA TGCGCCAGCAGCCAAGAAGGCAGGGGTAATCTGCCCCAGCATTTT.

The chain links TRBV4-3 to TRBJ2-3, with 12 bases lining up with TRBD2. CDR1 is LGHNA and CDR2 is YSLEER in the germline V gene. With V trimmed by 0 bases and J by 4 bases, 2 bases remained unmatched. The CDR3 is 16 amino acids. Here the CDR3 DNA reads TGCGCCAGCAGCCAAGATCTAGCGGGGGGGCCAGATACGCAGTATTTT. This gives the protein CASSQDLAGGPDTQYF.

In the case of this clone: Other DNA sequences in this sample translate to the same CDR3. This chain joins TRBV20-1 and TRBJ2-7; possible D gene TRBD1, 5 bases. The V gene lost 2 bases and the J gene lost 6 bases, with 8 bases spanning the gap. Germline-derived CDR1 and CDR2 are DFQATT and SNEGSKA (reference sequence). The CDR3 contains 11 residues. The CDR3 loop reads CSARSGFEQYF. For the CDR3, the DNA is TGCAGTGCTAGATCAGGGTTCGAGCAGTACTTC.